A selection of T cell receptor beta chains follows, all from one sample in a study of shared clonotypes between healthy human individuals. Some clones are missing from TCRdb's copy, which holds only in-frame ones; the method was immunoSEQ multiplex PCR. Found here are 600,000 or so clones, roughly 98% of them singletons; the top ten hold roughly 0.29%. Material: naive CD8+ T cells sorted from blood. The origin of the receptors is a young man in good health. Each CDR3 is given with its conserved first and last residue. Fields, in order: J gene, D gene, V gene, CDR3 protein. D genes are given only for firm matches.

J gene: TRBJ2-1
D gene: TRBD2
V gene: TRBV2
CDR3 protein: CASSDGLADYNEQFF

J gene: TRBJ2-1
D gene: .
V gene: TRBV10-3
CDR3 protein: CAIGPAAEQFF

J gene: TRBJ2-7
D gene: TRBD1
V gene: TRBV7-9
CDR3 protein: CASSFRDRAYEQYF

J gene: TRBJ2-7
D gene: TRBD2
V gene: TRBV27
CDR3 protein: CASSSGTSGIYEQYF

J gene: TRBJ2-2
D gene: .
V gene: TRBV28
CDR3 protein: CASSLETGGTNTGELFF

J gene: TRBJ2-2
D gene: TRBD1
V gene: TRBV5-4
CDR3 protein: CASSSPTGSIGELFF

J gene: TRBJ2-2
D gene: TRBD1
V gene: TRBV7-9
CDR3 protein: CASSSGNRDRGLAGELFF

J gene: TRBJ2-7
D gene: TRBD2
V gene: TRBV7-9
CDR3 protein: CASSPIAGLSYEQYF

J gene: TRBJ2-7
D gene: TRBD1
V gene: TRBV7-9
CDR3 protein: CAIPKGAGGLYEQYF

J gene: TRBJ2-6
D gene: .
V gene: TRBV7-8
CDR3 protein: CASSSTNRVSGANVLTF

J gene: TRBJ2-1
D gene: TRBD2
V gene: TRBV4-1
CDR3 protein: CASSQFRLAGNEQFF

J gene: TRBJ2-7
D gene: TRBD1
V gene: TRBV6-5
CDR3 protein: CASSYSSGTGVEQYF

J gene: TRBJ2-1
D gene: .
V gene: TRBV11-2
CDR3 protein: CASSLVSSILNEQFF

J gene: TRBJ2-1
D gene: TRBD2
V gene: TRBV4-1
CDR3 protein: CASSQASGANEQFF

J gene: TRBJ1-5
D gene: TRBD1
V gene: TRBV28
CDR3 protein: CASEGTGTLQPQHF

J gene: TRBJ2-5
D gene: TRBD2
V gene: TRBV5-6
CDR3 protein: CASSLFASGESQETQYF

J gene: TRBJ2-7
D gene: .
V gene: TRBV7-7
CDR3 protein: CASSEGVLSYEQYF

J gene: TRBJ1-2
D gene: .
V gene: TRBV18
CDR3 protein: CASSTFWPRRIDGYGYTF

J gene: TRBJ2-1
D gene: TRBD2
V gene: TRBV15
CDR3 protein: CATAPLAEHNEQFF

J gene: TRBJ2-1
D gene: TRBD1
V gene: TRBV11-3
CDR3 protein: CASSPGTGSYNEQFF

J gene: TRBJ2-3
D gene: .
V gene: TRBV29-1
CDR3 protein: CSALGLATKPLDTQYF

J gene: TRBJ2-7
D gene: .
V gene: TRBV2
CDR3 protein: CASRDLTYEQYF

J gene: TRBJ1-4
D gene: TRBD1
V gene: TRBV7-9
CDR3 protein: CASSSATTGRVEKLFF

J gene: TRBJ2-3
D gene: .
V gene: TRBV5-1
CDR3 protein: CASSFTLGTDTQYF

J gene: TRBJ1-5
D gene: .
V gene: TRBV27
CDR3 protein: CASSLWGVQPQHF

J gene: TRBJ2-1
D gene: TRBD2
V gene: TRBV7-3
CDR3 protein: CASSLIAGENNEQFF

J gene: TRBJ2-1
D gene: TRBD2
V gene: TRBV14
CDR3 protein: CASKREGQGNEQFF

J gene: TRBJ2-1
D gene: .
V gene: TRBV7-6
CDR3 protein: CASSLDGRAEQFF

J gene: TRBJ2-7
D gene: TRBD2
V gene: TRBV23-1
CDR3 protein: CASSQKAASGNYEQYF

J gene: TRBJ1-2
D gene: .
V gene: TRBV12-5
CDR3 protein: CASAFGTGFRNYTF

J gene: TRBJ2-5
D gene: TRBD1
V gene: TRBV30
CDR3 protein: CAWSLGGGETQYF

J gene: TRBJ1-1
D gene: TRBD1
V gene: TRBV10-2
CDR3 protein: CASIDREEAFF

J gene: TRBJ2-3
D gene: .
V gene: TRBV9
CDR3 protein: CASSVEGGTSTDTQYF

J gene: TRBJ2-2
D gene: .
V gene: TRBV7-3
CDR3 protein: CASSLTGQRTNTGELFF

J gene: TRBJ2-5
D gene: .
V gene: TRBV5-1
CDR3 protein: CASSLVAGSETQYF

J gene: TRBJ1-2
D gene: .
V gene: TRBV7-6
CDR3 protein: CASSLLTGAADGYTF

J gene: TRBJ1-5
D gene: .
V gene: TRBV28
CDR3 protein: CASMGEVFPPQHF

J gene: TRBJ2-3
D gene: .
V gene: TRBV9
CDR3 protein: CASSAWGGIDTQYF

J gene: TRBJ2-7
D gene: TRBD1
V gene: TRBV5-1
CDR3 protein: CASSSGQGPYEQYF

J gene: TRBJ2-3
D gene: TRBD2
V gene: TRBV5-1
CDR3 protein: CASRILAGGPADTQYF

J gene: TRBJ2-3
D gene: .
V gene: TRBV7-8
CDR3 protein: CASSLAESFPDTQYF

J gene: TRBJ2-1
D gene: .
V gene: TRBV7-9
CDR3 protein: CASSLERAEQFF

J gene: TRBJ1-3
D gene: TRBD1
V gene: TRBV9
CDR3 protein: CASSPGDSEDTIYF

J gene: TRBJ2-7
D gene: .
V gene: TRBV5-1
CDR3 protein: CASRLVPGSYEQYF

J gene: TRBJ1-1
D gene: .
V gene: TRBV29-1
CDR3 protein: CSVAGAENTEAFF

J gene: TRBJ2-1
D gene: TRBD1
V gene: TRBV6-5
CDR3 protein: CASSYDRADEQFF

J gene: TRBJ2-1
D gene: .
V gene: TRBV5-5
CDR3 protein: CASSPDGYNEQFF

J gene: TRBJ1-1
D gene: .
V gene: TRBV6-5
CDR3 protein: CASSSLMGTEAFF